This T cell receptor beta chain was profiled in a study of T-cell reconstitution after alpha-beta-depleted transplantation in children. General observations from the study: Certain patients had high TCRbeta diversity at day 60, and it came from recipient T cells and thymic progenitors that survived. Alpha-beta T cells present about two months after transplant were reported to originate from several hundred expanded graft clones. A year had passed since transplant, and T-cell counts and diversity by then came mostly from newly produced T cells.

V lost 7 bases to trimming and J lost 8 bases, with 16 bases between them. CDR1 is SGHNT and CDR2 is YYREEE in the germline V gene (reference sequence). The CDR3 extends over 13 amino acids. Unique molecular identifiers featured in how the TCRbeta library was prepared. Using its own MiXCR run on the PCR reads, TCRdb lists one record per CDR3 protein. The sample contains hundreds of thousands of distinct CDR3 sequences, roughly a tenth of which appear only once. This clonotype was counted at least ten times. What it binds is unknown. The chain employs TRBV5-4 and TRBJ2-1, with D possibly being TRBD2 (5 bases). The sequence was obtained from a child under two years old with acute myeloid leukemia, due to receive a stem cell transplant. This specimen consisted of PBMCs, obtained before TCRalphabeta/CD19-depleted stem cell transplant. The CDR3 reads CASHPDSAHEQFF. In DNA form, the CDR3 reads TGTGCCAGCCATCCGGACTCGGCCCATGAGCAGTTCTTC.